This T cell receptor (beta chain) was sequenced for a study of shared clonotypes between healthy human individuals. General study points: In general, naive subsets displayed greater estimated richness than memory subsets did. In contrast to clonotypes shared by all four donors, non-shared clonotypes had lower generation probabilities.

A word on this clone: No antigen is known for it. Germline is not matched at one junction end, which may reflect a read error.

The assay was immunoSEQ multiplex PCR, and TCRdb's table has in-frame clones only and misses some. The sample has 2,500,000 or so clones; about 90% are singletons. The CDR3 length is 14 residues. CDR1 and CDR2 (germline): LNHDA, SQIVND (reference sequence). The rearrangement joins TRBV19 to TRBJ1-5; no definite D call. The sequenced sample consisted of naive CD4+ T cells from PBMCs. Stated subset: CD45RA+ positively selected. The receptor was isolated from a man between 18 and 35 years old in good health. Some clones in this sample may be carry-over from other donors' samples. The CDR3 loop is CSSSISPGNQPQHF. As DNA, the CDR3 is TGTTCCAGTAGTATTTCTCCGGGCAATCAGCCCCAGCATTTT.